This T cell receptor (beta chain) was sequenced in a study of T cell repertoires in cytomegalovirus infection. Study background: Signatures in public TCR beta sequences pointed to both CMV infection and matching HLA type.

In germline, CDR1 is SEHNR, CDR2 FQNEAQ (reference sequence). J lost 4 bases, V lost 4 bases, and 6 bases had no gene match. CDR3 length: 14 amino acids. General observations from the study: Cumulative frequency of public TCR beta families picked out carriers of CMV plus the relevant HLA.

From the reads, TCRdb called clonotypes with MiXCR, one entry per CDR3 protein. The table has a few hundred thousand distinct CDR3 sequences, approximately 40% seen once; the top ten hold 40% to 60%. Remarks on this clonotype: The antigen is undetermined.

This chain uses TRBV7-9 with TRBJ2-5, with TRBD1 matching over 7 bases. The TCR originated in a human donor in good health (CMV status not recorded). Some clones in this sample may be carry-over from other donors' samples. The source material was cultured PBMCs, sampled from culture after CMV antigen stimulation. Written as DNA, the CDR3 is TGTGCCAGCAGCTCCAGGGGGTTTGGAGAGACCCAGTACTTC. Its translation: CASSSRGFGETQYF.